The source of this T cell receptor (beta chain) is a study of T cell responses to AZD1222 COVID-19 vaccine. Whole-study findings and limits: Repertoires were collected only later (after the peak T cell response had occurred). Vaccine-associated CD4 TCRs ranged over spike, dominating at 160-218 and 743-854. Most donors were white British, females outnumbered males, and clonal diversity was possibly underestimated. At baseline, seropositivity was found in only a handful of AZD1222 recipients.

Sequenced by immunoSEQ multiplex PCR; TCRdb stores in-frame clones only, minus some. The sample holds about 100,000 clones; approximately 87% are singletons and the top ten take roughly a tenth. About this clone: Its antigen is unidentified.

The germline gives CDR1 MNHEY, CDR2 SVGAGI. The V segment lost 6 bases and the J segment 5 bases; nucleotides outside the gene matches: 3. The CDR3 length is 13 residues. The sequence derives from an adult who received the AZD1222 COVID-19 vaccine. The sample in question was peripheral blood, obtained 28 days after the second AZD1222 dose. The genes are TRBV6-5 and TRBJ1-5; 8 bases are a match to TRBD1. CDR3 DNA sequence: TGTGCCAGCAGCAACAGGGGGGATCAGCCCCAGCATTTT. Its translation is CASSNRGDQPQHF.